These 21 T cell receptor beta chains came from one sample sequenced in a study of blood T cell repertoires in COVID-19. Sequenced by immunoSEQ multiplex PCR; TCRdb stores in-frame clones only, minus some. The sample consists of just over 75,000 clones, 75% to 90% of them appearing once. Sample: peripheral blood. Receptor source: a man between 60 and 75 years old with active or convalescent COVID-19.

The V call is TRBV27, the J call TRBJ2-6; no definite D call. This CDR3 comprises 13 residues. Germline V gives CDR1 MNHEY, CDR2 SMNVEV (reference sequence). Trimming stripped 10 bases from V and 3 bases from J, with 10 bases between. The CDR3 DNA reads TGTGCCACCAAGAGTCATGGGGCCAACGTCCTGACTTTC. Protein: CATKSHGANVLTF.

This clone appeared a few times. Relative to the germline gene, one junction end is altered; a read error may explain this. The CDR3 here is CASSHSVRDSVNYGYTF. The CDR3 DNA follows: TGTGCCAGCAGTCACTCCGTCCGGGACAGCGTTAACTATGGCTACACCTTC. The V and J genes are TRBV6-2 or TRBV6-3 and TRBJ1-2; 7 bases agree with TRBD1. The CDR3 is made up of 17 amino acids. The germline V gene encodes CDR1 MNHEY and CDR2 SVGEGT.

The V and J genes are TRBV6-2 or TRBV6-3 and TRBJ1-4, with TRBD1 matching 7 bases. The germline V gene encodes CDR1 MNHEY and CDR2 SVGEGT. V shed 5 bases and J 7 bases; nucleotides not matched to a gene: 10. CDR3 length equals 15 residues. CDR3 nucleotide sequence: TGTGCCAGCAGTCCCGGACAGGTTGCGGCTGAAAAACTGTTTTTT. This encodes CASSPGQVAAEKLFF.

The V gene is TRBV5-5, the J gene TRBJ2-7; 7 bases line up with TRBD2. The CDR3 is 14 amino acids. CDR1 SGHKS and CDR2 YYEKEE come from the germline V gene (reference sequence). V lost 1 base and J lost 4; bases outside the gene matches: 5. The CDR3 DNA reads TGTGCCAGCAGCTTGTGGGGGGGACTTTACGAGCAGTACTTC. This sequence encodes CASSLWGGLYEQYF. Full variable domain (rest looked up from reference TRBV5-5 and TRBJ2-7): DAGVTQSPTHLIKTRGQQVTLRCSPISGHKSVSWYQQVLGQGPQFIFQYYEKEERGRGNFPDRFSARQFPNYSSELNVNALLLGDSALYLCASSLWGGLYEQYFGPGTRLTVT.

The chain is built from TRBV27 and TRBJ1-2; possibly TRBD1 for D (5 bases). CDR1 MNHEY and CDR2 SMNVEV come from the germline V gene (reference sequence). Trimming removed 3 bases from V and 4 bases from J, with 9 bases in between. This CDR3 has 13 residues. CDR3 nucleotides: TGTGCCAGCAGTTTTAGGGGTTCCTATGGCTACACCTTC. It specifies CASSFRGSYGYTF.

J is TRBJ1-1 and V is TRBV11-2; 9 bases align to TRBD1. There are 15 residues in the CDR3. Losses at the gene ends were 1 base for V and 5 bases for J; bases not matched to a gene: 5. Germline CDR1 is SGHAT and CDR2 is FQNNGV. The CDR3, as DNA: TGTGCCAGCAGCTTAGTCGGGACAGGGTGGACTGAAGCTTTCTTT. It translates to CASSLVGTGWTEAFF.

The CDR3, as DNA: TGTGCCAGCAGCTCGCCCGGGGGTCCGGGTGAAGCTTTCTTT. This codes for CASSSPGGPGEAFF. The chain links TRBV5-5 to TRBJ1-1, with a weak D call TRBD1 (5 bases). The germline V gene encodes CDR1 SGHKS and CDR2 YYEKEE (reference sequence). Trimming removed 3 bases at V and 7 bases at J, with 16 bases between. The CDR3 extends over 14 amino acids.

The chain carries TRBV7-6 and TRBJ2-1; TRBD2 aligns across 7 bases. The CDR3 runs to 14 residues. Germline loops: CDR1 SGHVS, CDR2 FNYEAQ. Germline trimming cut 6 bases from V and 5 bases from J; bases unmatched to any gene: 7. The CDR3 here is CASRPAGSHNEQFF. CDR3 sequence (DNA): TGTGCCAGCAGACCAGCGGGGTCCCACAATGAGCAGTTCTTC.

CDR3: CASSPSTGSYEQYF. In nucleotides, the CDR3 is TGTGCCAGCAGCCCTTCGACAGGCTCCTACGAGCAGTACTTC. The V and J genes are TRBV5-4 and TRBJ2-7; D is possibly TRBD1 (6 bases). The germline gives CDR1 SGHNT, CDR2 YYREEE (reference sequence). This CDR3 contains 14 residues. V lost 4 bases and J lost 0, with 11 bases in between.

The chain is built from TRBV6-5 and TRBJ1-2; D might be TRBD1 (5 bases). The CDR3 length is 15 residues. The V and J ends lost 0 bases and 2 bases respectively, with 10 bases between them. Germline values: CDR1 MNHEY, CDR2 SVGAGI. This CDR3 reads CASSYSRTPNYGYTF. CDR3 nucleotides: TGTGCCAGCAGTTACTCCAGGACACCAAACTATGGCTACACCTTC.

The chain employs TRBV30 and TRBJ1-5; weak D call: TRBD1 (6 bases). The length of the CDR3 is 16 residues. Trimming left V 0 bases short and J 0 bases short, with 12 bases between. Germline V gives CDR1 GTSNPN, CDR2 SVGIG (reference sequence). DNA for the CDR3: TGTGCCTGGAGTGTACAGGGCAGGGATAGCAATCAGCCCCAGCATTTT. Its protein is CAWSVQGRDSNQPQHF.

This clone was seen once. The chain carries TRBV6-1 and TRBJ2-1, with a weak D call TRBD1 (6 bases). The germline V gene has CDR1 MNHNS and CDR2 SASEGT. Trimming took off 6 bases at V and 7 bases at J, with 13 bases between the two ends. This CDR3 has 13 residues. DNA for the CDR3: TGTGCCAGCAGAGCCTTACAGGGAAATGAGCAGTTCTTC. Encoded protein: CASRALQGNEQFF.

The CDR3 bases are TGCGCCAGCAGCCAAGTTTATCCGGGACTGGAAACCTACGAGCAGTACTTC. This translates into CASSQVYPGLETYEQYF. The gene calls are TRBV4-3 and TRBJ2-7; D is perhaps TRBD2 (6 bases). Deletions cut 1 base from V and 2 bases from J, with 18 bases between. CDR1 LGHNA and CDR2 YSLEER come from the germline V gene. The CDR3 totals 17 residues.

The chain carries TRBV10-1 and TRBJ1-1, with TRBD1 matching 7 bases. V lost 6 bases to trimming and J lost 3 bases; unmatched junction nucleotides: 10. Germline loops: CDR1 WNHNN, CDR2 SYGVQD (reference sequence). The CDR3 totals 15 residues. The CDR3 region has the DNA TGCGCCAGCAGGAGAAAGGGGGCAAAAGACACTGAAGCTTTCTTT. This encodes CASRRKGAKDTEAFF.

This chain uses TRBV13 with TRBJ2-5, with 10 bases lining up with TRBD1. CDR1 PRHDT and CDR2 FYEKMQ come from the germline V gene (reference sequence). With V trimmed by 3 bases and J by 4 bases, 11 bases remained unmatched. The CDR3 loop spans 17 amino acids. CDR3 residues: CASSFTRDRGLRETQYF. CDR3 sequence (DNA): TGTGCCAGCAGCTTTACCCGGGACAGGGGCCTCCGAGAGACCCAGTACTTC.

In this sample, this clone turned up a few times. The chain is built from TRBV18 and TRBJ2-1; D may be TRBD1 (8 bases). Germline V gene data show CDR1 as KGHSH and CDR2 as LQKENI. This CDR3 has 16 amino acids. V lost 7 bases, J lost 0 bases, and 16 bases lay in between. In DNA, the CDR3 is TGTGCCAGCTTACAAACAGGGGGGGGCTCCTACAATGAGCAGTTCTTC. This encodes CASLQTGGGSYNEQFF.

This clone is a singleton in its sample. The CDR3 sequence: CASSLDRGRANEKLFF. The CDR3 DNA reads TGCGCCAGCAGCCTTGACAGGGGGAGGGCTAATGAAAAACTGTTTTTT. V and J are TRBV4-3 and TRBJ1-4; 9 bases match TRBD1. The CDR3 sequence is 16 residues long. The V segment lost 4 bases and the J segment 3 bases; nucleotides outside the gene matches: 6. CDR1 and CDR2 from the germline V gene are LGHNA and YSLEER.

V and J are TRBV30 and TRBJ1-2, with D uncertain. In germline, CDR1 is GTSNPN, CDR2 SVGIG (reference sequence). Deletions cut 0 bases from V and 8 bases from J, with 13 bases between. CDR3 length: 13 residues. The CDR3 nucleotides read TGTGCCTGGAGTGTACCGGGAAATAGCGGCTACACCTTC. It is translated as CAWSVPGNSGYTF.

With respect to this clone: The missing conserved phenylalanine or tryptophan at the end of this CDR3 makes a read error likely. The chain uses TRBV5-1 and TRBJ1-4; weak D call: TRBD1 (5 bases). CDR3 length: 16 residues. V dropped 0 bases and J dropped 0 bases, with 9 bases sitting between them. Per germline, CDR1 SGHRS and CDR2 YFSETQ. In DNA, the CDR3 is TGCGCCAGCAGCTTGGCGGGGGACGCAACTAATGAAAAACTGTTTCTT. Its translation is CASSLAGDATNEKLFL.

This chain connects TRBV19 to TRBJ2-5; 7 bases agree with TRBD2. The J segment lost 4 bases and the V segment lost 5 bases, leaving 7 bases of the junction unmatched. CDR1 is LNHDA, CDR2 SQIVND, per germline (reference sequence). The CDR3 is made up of 14 amino acids. The CDR3 spells CASSLGLVRETQYF. CDR3 DNA sequence: TGTGCCAGTAGTCTCGGACTAGTTCGAGAGACCCAGTACTTC. Looking up the rest from reference TRBV19 and TRBJ2-5 gives the full variable domain: DGGITQSPKYLFRKEGQNVTLSCEQNLNHDAMYWYRQDPGQGLRLIYYSQIVNDFQKGDIAEGYSVSREKKESFPLTVTSAQKNPTAFYLCASSLGLVRETQYFGPGTRLLVL.

The CDR3 sequence: CAIGAGASTDTQYF. DNA of the CDR3: TGTGCCATCGGAGCGGGGGCGAGCACAGATACGCAGTATTTT. J is TRBJ2-3 and V is TRBV10-3; TRBD2 matches 8 bases. V was clipped by 8 bases and J by 0 bases; unmatched bases: 4. Per germline, CDR1 ENHRY and CDR2 SYGVKD. The CDR3 spans 14 residues.